This T cell receptor beta chain emerged from a study of chemoradiotherapy in HPV16-positive cancers. Findings and caveats of the study: Better recurrence-free survival went with HPV-responsive T-cell expansion in HPV16-positive patients.

As regards this clone: Antigen unknown.

The method was immunoSEQ multiplex PCR; TCRdb's version includes in-frame clones alone and lacks a portion of them. In the table there are tens of thousands of clones, about nine tenths of which are singletons. The sample in question was blood, obtained from a patient who underwent chemoradiotherapy. This receptor was identified in a human donor with HPV-associated anogenital cancer.

The CDR3 nucleotides are TGTGCCAGCAGTGAATATCGTGAGCAGTTCTTC. It yields the protein CASSEYREQFF. This chain links TRBV2 with TRBJ2-1; D unresolved. V lost 2 bases and J lost 9, with 5 bases in between. CDR1 is SNHLY and CDR2 is FYNNEI in the germline V gene. This CDR3 comprises 11 residues.